The clone carrying this T cell receptor beta chain was detected a few times. Its antigen remains unknown. After 5'RACE with constant-segment primers, TCR alpha and TCR beta cDNA libraries carrying sample barcodes and UMIs were obtained. TCRdb redid the calling of the 5' RACE reads with MiXCR, one entry per CDR3 protein. The table has 530,000 or so distinct CDR3 sequences, roughly 17% seen once; the top ten hold approximately 8.1%. Between the trimmed V and J ends, which lost 3 bases and 1 base, there was a span of 11 bases. This CDR3 contains 15 residues. Germline V gene sequence: CDR1 SGHRS, CDR2 YFSETQ. This record belongs to a study of T-cell memory formation after mild COVID-19. Study-wide context: Largely donor-specific TCR clusters were found. Study conclusions and caveats: Clones that got smaller from day 15 to 85 had even CD4/CD8, while clones growing later tipped toward CD4+. Second-wave clones with a day 37 peak had unconfirmed SARS-CoV-2 specificity.

The chain couples TRBV5-1 to TRBJ1-5, with D unresolved. The sequenced material came from PBMCs or a T cell subset sorted from them (not recorded which). The TCR comes from an adult woman who had mild COVID-19 (a few samples of this study predate the infection). Cell type and time point are not known. The CDR3 spells CASSWSGDSNQPQHF. The DNA of the CDR3 is TGCGCCAGCAGCTGGAGTGGTGACAGCAATCAGCCCCAGCATTTT. The full variable domain, its missing parts supplied by reference TRBV5-1 and TRBJ1-5, is KAGVTQTPRYLIKTRGQQVTLSCSPISGHRSVSWYQQTPGQGLQFLFEYFSETQRNKGNFPGRFSGRQFSNSRSEMNVSTLELGDSALYLCASSWSGDSNQPQHFGDGTRLSIL.